The 4 T cell receptor beta chains presented below share a single source sample, sequenced in a study of blood T cell repertoires in COVID-19. This table comes from immunoSEQ multiplex PCR, and its TCRdb copy is limited to in-frame clones, with some not included. The data show roughly 55,000 clones, 87% seen once. The sample consisted of peripheral blood. These receptors came from a man aged 60 to 69 with active or convalescent COVID-19.

The chain carries TRBV5-1 and TRBJ1-1, with D possibly TRBD1 on 5 matching bases. The CDR3 is 14 residues long. V was trimmed by 7 bases and J by 4 bases, leaving 17 bases between them. Per germline, CDR1 SGHRS and CDR2 YFSETQ. This chain's CDR3 is CASAVGVPSTEAFF. Here the CDR3 DNA reads TGCGCCAGCGCCGTAGGGGTGCCCAGCACTGAAGCTTTCTTT.

The genes are TRBV30 and TRBJ1-6; 7 bases fit TRBD1. The germline V gene encodes CDR1 GTSNPN and CDR2 SVGIG (reference sequence). The V gene end was trimmed by 4 bases and the J gene end by 5 bases; junction bases not matched to a gene: 2. The CDR3 contains 13 residues. The CDR3 coding sequence is TGTGCCTGGACAGGGGGAAATAATTCACCCCTCCACTTT. Protein product: CAWTGGNNSPLHF.

This CDR3 reads CASSSGRYNEQFF. In nucleotides, the CDR3 is TGTGCCAGCAGTAGCGGGAGATACAATGAGCAGTTCTTC. The chain has TRBV6-4 and TRBJ2-1; 8 bases line up with TRBD2. This CDR3 contains 13 residues. Germline V gene sequence: CDR1 MRHNA, CDR2 SNTAGT. V was clipped by 5 bases and J by 4 bases; unmatched bases: 1.

The chain has TRBV24-1 and TRBJ1-2; TRBD1 aligns across 8 bases. This CDR3 region has 15 residues. Germline loops: CDR1 KGHDR, CDR2 SFDVKD. With 5 bases clipped from V and 5 bases from J, the junction kept 9 bases outside the gene matches. The CDR3 is CATSGSGTGAYGYTF. The CDR3 DNA follows: TGTGCCACCAGTGGCTCCGGGACAGGAGCATATGGCTACACCTTC.